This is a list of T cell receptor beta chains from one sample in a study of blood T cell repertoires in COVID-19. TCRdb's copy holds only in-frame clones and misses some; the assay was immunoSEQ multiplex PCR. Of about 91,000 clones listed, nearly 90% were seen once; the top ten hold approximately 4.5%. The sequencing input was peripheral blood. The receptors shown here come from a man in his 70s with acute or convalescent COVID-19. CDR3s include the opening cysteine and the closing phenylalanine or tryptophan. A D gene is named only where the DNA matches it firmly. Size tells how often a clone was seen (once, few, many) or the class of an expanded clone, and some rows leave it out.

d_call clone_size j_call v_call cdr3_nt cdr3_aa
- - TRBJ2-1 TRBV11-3 TGTGCCAGCAGCTTAGGTAGGGGCAGTCAGAATGAGCAGTTCTTC CASSLGRGSQNEQFF
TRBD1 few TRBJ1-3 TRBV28 TGTGCCAGCAGTCTCCGACAGGGGGTCTTTGCTGGAAACACCATATATTTT CASSLRQGVFAGNTIYF
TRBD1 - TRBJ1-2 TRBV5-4 TGTGCCAGCAGCGGGCAGACAGGGGGCAGTGGCTACACCTTC CASSGQTGGSGYTF
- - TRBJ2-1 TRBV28 TGTGCCAGCAGTTTGTTGGAGGGGCGGGTGGAGTTCTTC CASSLLEGRVEFF
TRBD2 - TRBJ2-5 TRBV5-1 TGCGCCAGCAGCACCGGACTAGCGGGGAATCAGCAAGAGACCCAGTACTTC CASSTGLAGNQQETQYF
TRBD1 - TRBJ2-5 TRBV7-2 TGTGCCAGCAGCTTAGGGCCAGGGGGAACCCAAGAGACCCAGTACTTC CASSLGPGGTQETQYF
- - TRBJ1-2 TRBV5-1 TGCGCCAGCAGCTTGATGATCGGCTATGGCTACACCTTC CASSLMIGYGYTF
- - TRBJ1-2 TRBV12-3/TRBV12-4 TGTGCCAGCAGTTCGGCGGGAGATGGCTACACCTTC CASSSAGDGYTF
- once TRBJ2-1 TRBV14 TGTGCCAGCAGCCCGCTACTAGTGTCGGAGGAGCAGTTCTTC CASSPLLVSEEQFF
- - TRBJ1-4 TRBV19 TGTGCCAGTACCTCCAATGAAAAACTGTTTTTT CASTSNEKLFF
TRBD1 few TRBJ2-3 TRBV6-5 TGTGCCAGCAGTTACTCCTACGGACAGGGAGATACGCAGTATTTT CASSYSYGQGDTQYF
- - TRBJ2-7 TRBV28 TGTGCCAGCAGTACCCCTGGACAGCCCTACGAGCAGTACTTC CASSTPGQPYEQYF
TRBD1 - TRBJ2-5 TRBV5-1 TGCGCCAGCAGCTTACAGGGGCTCCAAGAGACCCAGTACTTC CASSLQGLQETQYF
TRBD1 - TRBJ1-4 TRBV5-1 TGCGCCAGCAGCCCTGGACAGGGAGGGGGACCTAATGAAAAACTGTTTTTT CASSPGQGGGPNEKLFF
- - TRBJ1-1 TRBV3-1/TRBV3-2 TGTGCCAGCAGCGCTACAGGATCTGAAGCTTTCTTT CASSATGSEAFF
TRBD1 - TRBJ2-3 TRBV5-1 TGCGCCAGCAGCTTGGAGGGGGCGCGGGGCACAGATACGCAGTATTTT CASSLEGARGTDTQYF
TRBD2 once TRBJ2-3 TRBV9 TGTGCCAGCAGCGTAGCGGGGGGATGGGGGCAGTATTTT CASSVAGGWGQYF
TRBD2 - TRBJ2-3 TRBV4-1 TGCGCCAGCAGCCAAGCCGGCGGGGGAATCACAGATACGCAGTATTTT CASSQAGGGITDTQYF
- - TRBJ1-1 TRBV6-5 TGTGCCAGCAGTTACGCACAGGGCACTGAAGCTTTCTTT CASSYAQGTEAFF
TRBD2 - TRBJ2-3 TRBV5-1 TGCGCCAGCAGCTTACCAGTGGCGGGGGGACTCACAGATACGCAGTATTTT CASSLPVAGGLTDTQYF